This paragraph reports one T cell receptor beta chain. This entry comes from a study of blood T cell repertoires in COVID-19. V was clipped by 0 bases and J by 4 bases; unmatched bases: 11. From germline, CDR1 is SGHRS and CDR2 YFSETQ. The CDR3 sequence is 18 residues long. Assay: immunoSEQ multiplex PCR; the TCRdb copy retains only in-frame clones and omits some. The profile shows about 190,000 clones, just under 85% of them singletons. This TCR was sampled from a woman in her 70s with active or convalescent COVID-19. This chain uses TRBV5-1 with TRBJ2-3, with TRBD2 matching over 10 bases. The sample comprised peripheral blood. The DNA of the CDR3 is TGCGCCAGCAGCTTGGCAGGGGCTAGCGGGAGCAGGTCAGATACGCAGTATTTT. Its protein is CASSLAGASGSRSDTQYF.